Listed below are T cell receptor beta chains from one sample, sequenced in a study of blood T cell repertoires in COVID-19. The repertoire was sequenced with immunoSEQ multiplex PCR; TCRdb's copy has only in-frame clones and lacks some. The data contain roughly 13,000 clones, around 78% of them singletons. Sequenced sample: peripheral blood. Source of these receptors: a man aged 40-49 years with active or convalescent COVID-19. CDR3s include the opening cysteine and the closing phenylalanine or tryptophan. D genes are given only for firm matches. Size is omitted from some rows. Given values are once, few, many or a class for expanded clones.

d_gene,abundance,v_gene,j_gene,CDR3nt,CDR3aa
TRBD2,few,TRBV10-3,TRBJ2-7,TGTGCCATCATGGAGGGAGGGGACGAGCAGTACTTC,CAIMEGGDEQYF
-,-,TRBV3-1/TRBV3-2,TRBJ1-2,TGTGCCAGCAGCCAAGTGGGGGGGGATTACTATGGCTACACCTTC,CASSQVGGDYYGYTF
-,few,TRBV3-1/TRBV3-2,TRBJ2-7,TGTGCCAGCAGCCAAGATACAGCCTCCTACGAGCAGTACTTC,CASSQDTASYEQYF
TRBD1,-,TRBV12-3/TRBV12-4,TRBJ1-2,TGTGCCAGCACCCCGGGACAGGGGTTTGGCTACACCTTC,CASTPGQGFGYTF
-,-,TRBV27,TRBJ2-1,TGTGCCAGCACCCCAATGGGGGGGGCACCGAATGAGCAGTTCTTC,CASTPMGGAPNEQFF
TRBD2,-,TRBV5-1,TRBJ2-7,TGCGCCAGCAGCTTCCCCTCGGGGGGCTCCTACGAGCAGTACTTC,CASSFPSGGSYEQYF
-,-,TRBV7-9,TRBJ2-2,TGTGCCAGCAGCTTTAGTACTTACACCGGGGAGCTGTTTTTT,CASSFSTYTGELFF
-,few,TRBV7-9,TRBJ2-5,TGTGCCAGCAGCTTATATTCGGGAGAAGAGACCCAGTACTTC,CASSLYSGEETQYF
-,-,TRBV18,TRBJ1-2,TGTGCCAGCTCACCACAGGGGTATGGCTACACCTTC,CASSPQGYGYTF
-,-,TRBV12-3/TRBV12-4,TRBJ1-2,TGTGCCAGCAGTTTAGGAGCTAACTATGGCTACACCTTC,CASSLGANYGYTF
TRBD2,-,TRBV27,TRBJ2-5,TGTGCCAGCAGTTTATTTTCTAGCGGGGGGCAAGAGACCCAGTACTTC,CASSLFSSGGQETQYF
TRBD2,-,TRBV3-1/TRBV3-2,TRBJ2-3,TGTGCCAGCAGCCCCGGACTAGCGGGGGGGGCATATACGCAGTATTTT,CASSPGLAGGAYTQYF
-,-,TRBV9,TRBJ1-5,TGTGCCAGCAGCGTAGGGTTCTCGGGCAATCAGCCCCAGCATTTT,CASSVGFSGNQPQHF
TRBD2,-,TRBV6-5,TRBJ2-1,TGTGCCAGCAGTTACATCGGGACTAGCGGAGGGAATGAGCAGTTCTTC,CASSYIGTSGGNEQFF
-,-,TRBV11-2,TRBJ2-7,TGTGCCAGCAGCCAGAGCGGCAGAAACTACGAGCAGTACTTC,CASSQSGRNYEQYF
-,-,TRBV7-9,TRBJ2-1,TGTGCCAGCAGCCCGGCCAGTTCTGGCCGGGGGAATGAGCAGTTCTTC,CASSPASSGRGNEQFF
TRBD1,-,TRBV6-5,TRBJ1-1,TGTGCCAGCACCCGGACAGGGGGCTGGAACACTGAAGCTTTCTTT,CASTRTGGWNTEAFF
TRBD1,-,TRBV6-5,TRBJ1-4,TGTGCCAGCAGTCCACAGGGACAGACGAATGAAAAACTGTTTTTT,CASSPQGQTNEKLFF
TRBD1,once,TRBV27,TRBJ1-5,TGTGCCAGCAGGAGGGGTAGGGGTTTAACAGGGGAAAGGCAGCCCCAGCATTTT,CASRRGRGLTGERQPQHF
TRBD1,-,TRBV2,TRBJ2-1,TGTGCCAGCAGGACCGGGACAGGGGTATGGAATGAGCAGTTCTTC,CASRTGTGVWNEQFF
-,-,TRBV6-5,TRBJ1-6,TGTGCCAGCAGGTGGGGTTTGCAGGGAGGTTCACCCCTCCACTTT,CASRWGLQGGSPLHF
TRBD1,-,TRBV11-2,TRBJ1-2,TGTGCCAGCAGAGGGTCAGGGGGAGGCTACACCTTC,CASRGSGGGYTF